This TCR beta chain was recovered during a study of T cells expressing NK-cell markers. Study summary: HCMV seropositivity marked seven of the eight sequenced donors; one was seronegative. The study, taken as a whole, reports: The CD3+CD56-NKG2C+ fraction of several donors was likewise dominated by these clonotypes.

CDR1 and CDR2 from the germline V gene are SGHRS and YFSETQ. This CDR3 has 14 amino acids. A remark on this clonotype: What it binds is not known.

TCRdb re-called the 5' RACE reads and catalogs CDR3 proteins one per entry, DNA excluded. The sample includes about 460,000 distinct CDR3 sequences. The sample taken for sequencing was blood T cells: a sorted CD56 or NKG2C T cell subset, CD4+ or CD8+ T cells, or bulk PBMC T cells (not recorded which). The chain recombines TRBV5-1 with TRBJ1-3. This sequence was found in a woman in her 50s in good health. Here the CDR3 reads CASSLENFGNTIYF.